A single T cell receptor (beta chain) is shown here with its context. The antigen remains unidentified. Germline and junction disagree at one end, which may indicate a read error. The sample belongs to a study of cytomegalovirus exposure and HLA in healthy donors. PCR was performed using 60 Vbeta and 13 Jbeta primers. Assay: immunoSEQ multiplex PCR; the TCRdb copy retains only in-frame clones and omits some. The sample totals roughly 88,000 clones. General study findings and limits: When analyzed later, the rates of TCR association showed variation by HLA locus, with DRB1 the most and HLA-C the fewest. Donors were assumed by presence/absence analyses to have roughly uniform sequencing depth.

The TCR comes from a man aged 50 or older in good health and CMV-seropositive. Sequenced input: PBMCs.

The CDR3 region is CASNLGGTRSTDTQYF. The CDR3 nucleotides are TGTGCCAGCAACTTAGGAGGAACTAGGAGCACAGATACGCAGTATTTT. The chain recombines TRBV7-2 with TRBJ2-3, with TRBD2 as a possible D gene (5 bases). Germline V CDR1 and CDR2: SGHTA, FQGNSA. The CDR3 covers 16 residues. Combining the CDR3 with reference TRBV7-2 and TRBJ2-3 gives the whole variable domain GAGVSQSPSNKVTEKGKDVELRCDPISGHTALYWYRQSLGQGLEFLIYFQGNSAPDKSGLPSDRFSAERTGGSVSTLTIQRTQQEDSAVYLCASNLGGTRSTDTQYFGPGTRLTVL.